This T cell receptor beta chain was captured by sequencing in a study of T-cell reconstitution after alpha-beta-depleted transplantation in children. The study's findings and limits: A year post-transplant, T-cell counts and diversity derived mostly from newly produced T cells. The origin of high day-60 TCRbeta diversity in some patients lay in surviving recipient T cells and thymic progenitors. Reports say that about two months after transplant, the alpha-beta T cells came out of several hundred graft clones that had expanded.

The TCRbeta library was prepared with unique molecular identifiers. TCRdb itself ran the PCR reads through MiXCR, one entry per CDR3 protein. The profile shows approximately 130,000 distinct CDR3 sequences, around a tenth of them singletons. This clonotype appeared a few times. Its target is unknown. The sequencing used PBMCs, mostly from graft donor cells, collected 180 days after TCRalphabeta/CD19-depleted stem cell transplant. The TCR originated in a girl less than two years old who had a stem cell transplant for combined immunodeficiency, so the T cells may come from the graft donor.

The CDR3 loop is CASSSSQGYQPQHF. The CDR3 DNA reads TGTGCCAGCAGTTCCTCCCAGGGCTATCAGCCCCAGCATTTT. This chain joins TRBV12-3 or TRBV12-4 and TRBJ1-5, with D maybe TRBD1 (5 bases). The CDR3 is 14 amino acids. The germline V and J ends were trimmed by 4 bases and 5 bases, with 12 bases remaining between them.